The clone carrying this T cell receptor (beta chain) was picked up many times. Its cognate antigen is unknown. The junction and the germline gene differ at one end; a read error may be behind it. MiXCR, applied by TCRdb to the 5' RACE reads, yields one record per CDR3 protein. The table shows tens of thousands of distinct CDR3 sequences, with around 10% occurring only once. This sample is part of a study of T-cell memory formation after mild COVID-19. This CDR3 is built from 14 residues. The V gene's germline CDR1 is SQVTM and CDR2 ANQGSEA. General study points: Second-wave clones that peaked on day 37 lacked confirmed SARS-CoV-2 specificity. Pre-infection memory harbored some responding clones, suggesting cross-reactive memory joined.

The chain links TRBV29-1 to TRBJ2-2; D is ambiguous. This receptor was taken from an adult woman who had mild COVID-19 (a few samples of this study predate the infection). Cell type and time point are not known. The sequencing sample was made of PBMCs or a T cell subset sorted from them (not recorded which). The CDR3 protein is CSVEALRNPGELFF. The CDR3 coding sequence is TGCAGCGTTGAAGCCTTAAGGAACCCCGGGGAGCTGTTTTTT.